One sample yielded the 20 T cell receptor beta chains listed below, sequenced in a study of glioma-infiltrating T cells after dendritic cell vaccination. The table came from immunoSEQ multiplex PCR; TCRdb's copy has only in-frame clones and leaves some out. The table includes tens of thousands of clones, 80% to 85% detected once. The source was blood, collected before dendritic cell vaccination. These receptors all stem from a human donor with glioblastoma.

The rearrangement joins TRBV29-1 to TRBJ2-7; tentatively, D is TRBD2 (5 bases). V dropped 0 bases and J dropped 1 base, with 10 bases sitting between them. The CDR3 has 14 amino acids. Germline CDR1 SQVTM, CDR2 ANQGSEA. CDR3 coding DNA: TGCAGCGTTGAAGATTACGAGGGTTCCTACGAGCAGTACTTC. The encoded protein is CSVEDYEGSYEQYF.

The table lists this clone with a few counts. The chain joins TRBV28 to TRBJ2-2; a possible D gene is TRBD2 (6 bases). CDR3 length: 16 amino acids. V was trimmed by 2 bases and J by 6 bases, leaving 16 bases between them. Germline V gene data show CDR1 as MDHEN and CDR2 as SYDVKM. The CDR3 DNA is TGTGCCAGCAGTTTAAGCGGGTCGAGAAGACCCGGGGAGCTGTTTTTT. Its protein is CASSLSGSRRPGELFF.

The chain joins TRBV19 to TRBJ1-2, with 7 bases fitting TRBD1. The CDR3 has 14 residues. V shed 5 bases, J shed 5 bases, and the junction held 8 bases outside the gene matches. CDR1 and CDR2 from the germline V gene are LNHDA and SQIVND (reference sequence). CDR3 nucleotide sequence: TGTGCCAGTAGTCCGATGGGGACAGTTTATGGCTACACCTTC. This sequence encodes CASSPMGTVYGYTF.

This clone has just one count. The chain carries TRBV18 and TRBJ2-5; possible D gene TRBD2, 7 bases. The length of the CDR3 is 16 residues. The germline V gene encodes CDR1 KGHSH and CDR2 LQKENI. The V end lost 0 bases, the J end lost 2 bases, and 13 bases lay between the germline ends. CDR3 protein: CASSPPAAGAQETQYF. Written as DNA, the CDR3 is TGTGCCAGCTCACCACCGGCCGCGGGGGCGCAAGAGACCCAGTACTTC.

The chain uses TRBV5-1 and TRBJ2-7; 10 nucleotides align to TRBD2. V gave up 4 bases and J gave up 7 bases; unmatched junction bases: 8. The CDR3 spans 14 residues. CDR1 is SGHRS and CDR2 is YFSETQ in the germline V gene. CDR3 amino acids: CASSSSGGLGEQYF. Here the CDR3 DNA reads TGCGCCAGCAGCAGTAGCGGGGGGTTGGGAGAGCAGTACTTC.

This clone has just a few counts. The genes are TRBV2 and TRBJ1-4; a possible D gene is TRBD1 (5 bases). This CDR3 comprises 13 residues. CDR1 and CDR2 (germline): SNHLY, FYNNEI. V gave up 5 bases and J gave up 5 bases, with 9 bases separating them. The CDR3 spells CASSRAGNEKLFF. As DNA, the CDR3 is TGTGCCAGCAGTCGGGCAGGGAATGAAAAACTGTTTTTT.

This clone was counted a single time. The DNA for the CDR3 is TGTGCCAGCAGCGTCAGGGGGCCAGGTGAAAAACTGTTTTTT. Its protein is CASSVRGPGEKLFF. The rearrangement links TRBV5-6 to TRBJ1-4; 8 nucleotides match TRBD1. Germline trimming cut 4 bases from V and 7 bases from J; bases unmatched to any gene: 6. The CDR3 is made up of 14 amino acids. Germline V gene data show CDR1 as SGHDT and CDR2 as YYEEEE. The full variable domain, its missing parts supplied by reference TRBV5-6 and TRBJ1-4, is DAGVTQSPTHLIKTRGQQVTLRCSPKSGHDTVSWYQQALGQGPQFIFQYYEEEERQRGNFPDRFSGHQFPNYSSELNVNALLLGDSALYLCASSVRGPGEKLFFGSGTQLSVL.

This clone occurred a few times. V and J are TRBV6-6 and TRBJ2-3; TRBD1 matches at 8 bases. V gave up 6 bases and J gave up 2 bases; unmatched junction bases: 10. The CDR3 runs to 16 residues. The V gene's germline CDR1 is MNHNY and CDR2 SVGAGI (reference sequence). The CDR3 DNA reads TGTGCCAGCAGGACCCCCCTGACAGGGGTCACAGATACGCAGTATTTT. It codes for CASRTPLTGVTDTQYF.

The chain uses TRBV2 and TRBJ1-2, with 10 bases matching TRBD1. The germline gives CDR1 SNHLY, CDR2 FYNNEI. This CDR3 is 14 amino acids long. V trimming: 7 bases; J trimming: 7 bases; junction bases outside the gene matches: 9. In DNA, the CDR3 is TGTGCCAGCAAGGGGGACAGGGGTTCTTCTGGCTACACCTTC. Protein product: CASKGDRGSSGYTF. Variable domain in full (rest from reference TRBV2 and TRBJ1-2): EPEVTQTPSHQVTQMGQEVILRCVPISNHLYFYWYRQILGQKVEFLVSFYNNEISEKSEIFDDQFSVERPDGSNFTLKIRSTKLEDSAMYFCASKGDRGSSGYTFGSGTRLTVV.

The gene calls are TRBV25-1 and TRBJ2-7; D gene uncertain. V was pared by 3 bases and J by 1 base, with 7 bases between. Looked up from germline, CDR1 is MGHDK and CDR2 is SYGVNS. The length of the CDR3 is 13 residues. CDR3 residues: CASSDSPSYEQYF. For the CDR3, the DNA is TGTGCCAGCAGTGACAGTCCTTCCTACGAGCAGTACTTC.

This clone has just a few counts. The chain uses TRBV6-1 and TRBJ2-1; D uncertain. Germline V gene lookup returns CDR1 MNHNS and CDR2 SASEGT. The ends were cut back, 1 base at V and 4 bases at J, with 8 bases in the middle. The CDR3 runs to 14 residues. The CDR3 DNA reads TGTGCCAGCAGTGAAGAACGCGCATACAATGAGCAGTTCTTC. Translating it yields CASSEERAYNEQFF.

This clone has just a few counts. The chain links TRBV19 to TRBJ1-6; D is ambiguous. Germline CDR1 reads LNHDA; CDR2 reads SQIVND (reference sequence). With 1 base removed from V and 3 bases from J, the gap between germline ends came to 10 bases. CDR3 length: 16 residues. CDR3 loop: CASSIGRGVYNSPLHF. In DNA form, the CDR3 reads TGTGCCAGTAGTATAGGACGGGGAGTCTATAATTCACCCCTCCACTTT.

J is TRBJ1-1 and V is TRBV5-8; TRBD1 is a possible D gene (6 bases). The length of the CDR3 is 20 residues. Germline assignment: CDR1 SGHTS and CDR2 YDEGEE. Trimming took 8 bases from V and 3 from J, leaving 35 bases between them. The chain's CDR3 is CASPEPGTQIPRGKDTEAFF. CDR3 in DNA: TGTGCCAGTCCAGAACCCGGGACACAAATCCCCCGGGGCAAGGACACTGAAGCTTTCTTT.

V and J are TRBV28 and TRBJ2-2; no clear D. V lost 4 bases and J lost 1, with 10 bases in between. This CDR3 spans 15 amino acids. Germline V gene data show CDR1 as MDHEN and CDR2 as SYDVKM. The CDR3 loop reads CASSWSEGNTGELFF. Here the CDR3 DNA reads TGTGCCAGCAGTTGGAGCGAAGGGAACACCGGGGAGCTGTTTTTT. Drawing the rest from reference TRBV28 and TRBJ2-2, the complete variable domain is DVKVTQSSRYLVKRTGEKVFLECVQDMDHENMFWYRQDPGLGLRLIYFSYDVKMKEKGDIPEGYSVSREKKERFSLILESASTNQTSMYLCASSWSEGNTGELFFGEGSRLTVL.

This clone was counted once. V and J are TRBV5-5 and TRBJ1-3; 9 nucleotides agree with TRBD1. CDR1 and CDR2 from the germline V gene are SGHKS and YYEKEE (reference sequence). V gave up 5 bases and J gave up 0 bases; unmatched junction bases: 15. There are 19 residues in the CDR3. The CDR3 region has the DNA TGTGCCAGCAGACGGGGACAGGGCCTCCCAAGGACCTCTGGAAACACCATATATTTT. Its protein is CASRRGQGLPRTSGNTIYF.

CDR3 in DNA: TGTGCCAGCAGTAATGACAGGGGGTATGGAAACACCATATATTTT. It translates to CASSNDRGYGNTIYF. This chain links TRBV2 with TRBJ1-3; 9 bases line up with TRBD1. Losses at the gene ends were 5 bases for V and 3 bases for J; bases not matched to a gene: 5. This CDR3 comprises 15 residues. Looked up from germline, CDR1 is SNHLY and CDR2 is FYNNEI.

The chain combines TRBV4-2 with TRBJ1-1, with 7 nucleotides matching TRBD1. The CDR3 contains 17 residues. Germline assignment: CDR1 LGHNA and CDR2 YNFKEQ. V lost 1 base to trimming and J lost 2 bases; unmatched junction nucleotides: 10. CDR3: CASSQGDSLIFNTEAFF. The CDR3 DNA sequence: TGTGCCAGCAGCCAAGGGGACAGCCTCATCTTTAACACTGAAGCTTTCTTT.

The genes are TRBV30 and TRBJ2-7, with D possibly being TRBD2 (5 bases). The length of the CDR3 is 12 residues. V was clipped by 7 bases and J by 4 bases, with 14 bases between them. Looked up from germline, CDR1 is GTSNPN and CDR2 is SVGIG (reference sequence). CDR3 in amino acids: CAYEGRVYEQYF. The CDR3 DNA reads TGTGCCTACGAGGGTCGGGTTTACGAGCAGTACTTC.

The chain uses TRBV10-2 and TRBJ2-3, with 8 bases aligning to TRBD2. Germline trimming cut 0 bases from V and 12 bases from J; bases unmatched to any gene: 11. The germline V gene has CDR1 WSHSY and CDR2 SAAADI. This CDR3 comprises 15 residues. The CDR3 region has the DNA TGCGCCAGCAGTGAGTCGGTATTAGCGGGGACTTACCAGTATTTT. Translation gives CASSESVLAGTYQYF.

The V gene is TRBV27, the J gene TRBJ1-2, with D possibly matching TRBD1 (5 bases). The germline CDR1 and CDR2 sequences are MNHEY and SMNVEV (reference sequence). This CDR3 is 15 amino acids long. Trimming removed 6 bases at V and 8 bases at J, with 22 bases between. CDR3 region: CASSHKGFLEGGYTF. The CDR3 DNA is TGTGCCAGCAGCCACAAGGGGTTTCTAGAAGGGGGCTACACCTTC.